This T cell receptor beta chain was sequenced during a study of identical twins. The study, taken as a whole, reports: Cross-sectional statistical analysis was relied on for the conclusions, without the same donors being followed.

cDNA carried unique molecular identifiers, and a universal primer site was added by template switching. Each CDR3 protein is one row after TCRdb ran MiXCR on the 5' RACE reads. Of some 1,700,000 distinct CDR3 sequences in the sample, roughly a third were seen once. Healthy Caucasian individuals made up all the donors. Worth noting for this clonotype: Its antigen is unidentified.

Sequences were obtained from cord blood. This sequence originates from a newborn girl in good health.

This CDR3 reads CASSSQGAPNQPQHF. Here the CDR3 DNA reads TGTGCCAGCAGTTCGCAGGGGGCTCCTAATCAGCCCCAGCATTTT. The gene calls are TRBV12-3 or TRBV12-4 and TRBJ1-5, with 8 bases that match TRBD1. V was clipped by 4 bases and J by 4 bases; unmatched bases: 6. The CDR3 spans 15 residues.